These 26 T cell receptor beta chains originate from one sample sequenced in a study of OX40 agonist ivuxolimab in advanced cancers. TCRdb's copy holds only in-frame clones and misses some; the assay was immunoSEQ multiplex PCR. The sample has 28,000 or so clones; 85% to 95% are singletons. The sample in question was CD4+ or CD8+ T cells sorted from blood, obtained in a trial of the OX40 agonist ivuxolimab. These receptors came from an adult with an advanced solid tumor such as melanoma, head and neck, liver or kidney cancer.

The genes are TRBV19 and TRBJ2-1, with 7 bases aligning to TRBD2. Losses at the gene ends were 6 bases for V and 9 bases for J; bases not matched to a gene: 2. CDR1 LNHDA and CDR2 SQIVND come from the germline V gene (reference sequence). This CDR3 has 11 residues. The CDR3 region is CASRGGIEQFF. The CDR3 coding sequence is TGTGCCAGTAGGGGGGGGATTGAGCAGTTCTTC.

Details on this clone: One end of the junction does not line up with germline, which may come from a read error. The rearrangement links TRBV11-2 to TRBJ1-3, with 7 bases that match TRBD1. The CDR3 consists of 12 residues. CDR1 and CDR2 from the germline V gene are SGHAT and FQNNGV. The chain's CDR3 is CASSLVTTGTNF. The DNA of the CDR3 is TGTGCCAGCAGCTTAGTCACGACAGGGACGAATTTT.

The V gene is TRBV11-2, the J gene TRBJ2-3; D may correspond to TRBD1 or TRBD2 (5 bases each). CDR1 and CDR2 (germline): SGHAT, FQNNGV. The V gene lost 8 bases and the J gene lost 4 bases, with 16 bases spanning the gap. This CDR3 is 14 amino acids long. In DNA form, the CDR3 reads TGTGCCAGCGGGCCGGGGCCTGGCTCAGATACGCAGTATTTT. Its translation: CASGPGPGSDTQYF.

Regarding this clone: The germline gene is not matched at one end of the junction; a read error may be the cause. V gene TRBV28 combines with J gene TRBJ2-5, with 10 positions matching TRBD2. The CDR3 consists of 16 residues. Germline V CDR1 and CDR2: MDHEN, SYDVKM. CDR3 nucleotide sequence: TGTGCCAGCGGTTTCGGTAGCGGGGGGCTGGGAGAGACCCAGTACTTC. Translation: CASGFGSGGLGETQYF. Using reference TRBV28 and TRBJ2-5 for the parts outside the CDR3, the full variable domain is DVKVTQSSRYLVKRTGEKVFLECVQDMDHENMFWYRQDPGLGLRLIYFSYDVKMKEKGDIPEGYSVSREKKERFSLILESASTNQTSMYLCASGFGSGGLGETQYFGPGTRLLVL.

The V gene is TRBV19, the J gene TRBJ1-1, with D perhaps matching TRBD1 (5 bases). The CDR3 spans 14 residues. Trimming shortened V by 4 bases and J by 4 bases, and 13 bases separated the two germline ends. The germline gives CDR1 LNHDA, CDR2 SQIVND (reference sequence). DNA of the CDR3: TGTGCCAGTAGTAGCTACGGGGGTGGCACTGAAGCTTTCTTT. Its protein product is CASSSYGGGTEAFF.

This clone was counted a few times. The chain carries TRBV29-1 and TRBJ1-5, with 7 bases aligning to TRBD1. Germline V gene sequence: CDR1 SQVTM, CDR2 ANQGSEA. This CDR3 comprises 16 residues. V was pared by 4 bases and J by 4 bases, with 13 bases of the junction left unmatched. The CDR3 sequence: CSVGPAGGRGNQPQHF. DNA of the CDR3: TGCAGCGTTGGGCCAGCGGGGGGCAGGGGGAATCAGCCCCAGCATTTT.

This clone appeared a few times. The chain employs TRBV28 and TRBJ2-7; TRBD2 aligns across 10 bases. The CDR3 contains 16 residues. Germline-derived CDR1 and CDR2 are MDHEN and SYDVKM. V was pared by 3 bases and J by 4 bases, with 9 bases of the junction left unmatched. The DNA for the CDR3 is TGTGCCAGCAGTTTCTTCTCCCTAGCGGGGGAATACGAGCAGTACTTC. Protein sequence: CASSFFSLAGEYEQYF.

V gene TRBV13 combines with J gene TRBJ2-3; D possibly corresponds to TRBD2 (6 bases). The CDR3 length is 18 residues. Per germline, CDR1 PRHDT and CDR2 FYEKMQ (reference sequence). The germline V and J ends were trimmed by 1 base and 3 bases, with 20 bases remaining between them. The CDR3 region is CASSLVLATFKGTDTQYF. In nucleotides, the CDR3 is TGTGCCAGCAGCTTAGTACTAGCCACGTTTAAGGGGACAGATACGCAGTATTTT. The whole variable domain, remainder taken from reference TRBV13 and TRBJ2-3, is AAGVIQSPRHLIKEKRETATLKCYPIPRHDTVYWYQQGPGQDPQFLISFYEKMQSDKGSIPDRFSAQQFSDYHSELNMSSLELGDSALYFCASSLVLATFKGTDTQYFGPGTRLTVL.

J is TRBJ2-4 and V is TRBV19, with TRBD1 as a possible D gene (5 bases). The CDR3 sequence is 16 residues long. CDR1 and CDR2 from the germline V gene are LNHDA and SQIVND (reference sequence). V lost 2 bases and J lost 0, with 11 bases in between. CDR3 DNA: TGTGCCAGTAGTATAAGGGTGGGGCTAGCCAAAAACATTCAGTACTTC. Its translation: CASSIRVGLAKNIQYF.

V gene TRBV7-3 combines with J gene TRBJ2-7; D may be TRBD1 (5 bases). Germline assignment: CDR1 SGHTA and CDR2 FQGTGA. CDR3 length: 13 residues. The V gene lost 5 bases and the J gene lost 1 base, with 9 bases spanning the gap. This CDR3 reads CASSQGPSYEQYF. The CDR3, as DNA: TGTGCCAGCAGCCAGGGCCCATCCTACGAGCAGTACTTC.

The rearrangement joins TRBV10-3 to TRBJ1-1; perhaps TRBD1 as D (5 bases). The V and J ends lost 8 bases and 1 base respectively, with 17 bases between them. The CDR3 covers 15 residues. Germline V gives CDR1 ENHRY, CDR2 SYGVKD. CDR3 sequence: CAIAGGLGANTEAFF. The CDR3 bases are TGTGCCATCGCTGGAGGGTTAGGGGCGAACACTGAAGCTTTCTTT.

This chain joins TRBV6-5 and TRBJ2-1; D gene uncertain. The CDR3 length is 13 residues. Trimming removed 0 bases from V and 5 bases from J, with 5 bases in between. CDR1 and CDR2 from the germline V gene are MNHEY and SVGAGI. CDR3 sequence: CASSYSRNNEQFF. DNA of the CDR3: TGTGCCAGCAGTTACTCGAGGAACAATGAGCAGTTCTTC.

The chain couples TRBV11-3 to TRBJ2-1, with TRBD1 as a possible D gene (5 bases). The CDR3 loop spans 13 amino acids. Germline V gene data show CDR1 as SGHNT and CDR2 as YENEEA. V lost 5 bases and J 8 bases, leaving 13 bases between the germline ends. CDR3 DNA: TGTGCCAGCAGCCCACTTGGGGCGTATGAGCAGTTCTTC. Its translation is CASSPLGAYEQFF.

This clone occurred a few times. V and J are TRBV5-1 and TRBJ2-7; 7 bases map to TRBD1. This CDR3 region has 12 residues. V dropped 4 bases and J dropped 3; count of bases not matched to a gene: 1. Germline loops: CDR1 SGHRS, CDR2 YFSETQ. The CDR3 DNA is TGCGCCAGCAGCCGGGACAGCTACGAGCAGTACTTC. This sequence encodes CASSRDSYEQYF.

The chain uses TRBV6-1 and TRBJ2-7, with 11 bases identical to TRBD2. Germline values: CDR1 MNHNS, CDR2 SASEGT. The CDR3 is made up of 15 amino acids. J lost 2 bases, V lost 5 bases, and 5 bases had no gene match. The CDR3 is CASSSIAGGPYEQYF. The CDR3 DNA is TGTGCCAGCAGTTCTATAGCGGGAGGGCCCTACGAGCAGTACTTC.

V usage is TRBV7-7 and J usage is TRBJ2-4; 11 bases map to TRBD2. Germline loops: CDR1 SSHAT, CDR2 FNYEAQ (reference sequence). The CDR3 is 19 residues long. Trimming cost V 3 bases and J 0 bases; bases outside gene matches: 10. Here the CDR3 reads CASSLVPLAGGLAKNIQYF. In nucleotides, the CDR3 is TGTGCCAGCAGCTTGGTTCCCCTAGCGGGGGGCTTAGCCAAAAACATTCAGTACTTC.

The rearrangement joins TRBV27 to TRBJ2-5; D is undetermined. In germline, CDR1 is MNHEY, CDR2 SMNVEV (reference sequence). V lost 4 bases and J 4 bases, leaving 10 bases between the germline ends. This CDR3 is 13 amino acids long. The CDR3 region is CASSWSIRETQYF. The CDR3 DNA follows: TGTGCCAGCAGTTGGAGCATCCGAGAGACCCAGTACTTC.

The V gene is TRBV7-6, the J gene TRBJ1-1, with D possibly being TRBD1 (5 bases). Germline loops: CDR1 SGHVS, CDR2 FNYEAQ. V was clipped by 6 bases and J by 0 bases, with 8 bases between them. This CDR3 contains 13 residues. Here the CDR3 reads CASSDSLNTEAFF. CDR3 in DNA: TGTGCCAGCAGTGACAGCCTGAACACTGAAGCTTTCTTT.

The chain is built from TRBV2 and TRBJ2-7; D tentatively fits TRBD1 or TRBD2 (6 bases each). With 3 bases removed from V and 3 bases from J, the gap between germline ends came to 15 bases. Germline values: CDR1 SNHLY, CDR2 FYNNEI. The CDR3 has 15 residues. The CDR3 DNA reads TGTGCCAGCAGTGACGATAGCGGAGGGGGCTACGAGCAGTACTTC. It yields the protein CASSDDSGGGYEQYF.

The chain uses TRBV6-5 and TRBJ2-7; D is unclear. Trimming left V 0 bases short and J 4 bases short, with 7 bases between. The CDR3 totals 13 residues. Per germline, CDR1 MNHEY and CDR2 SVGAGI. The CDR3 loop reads CASSYSLGYEQYF. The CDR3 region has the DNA TGTGCCAGCAGTTACTCTCTGGGGTACGAGCAGTACTTC.

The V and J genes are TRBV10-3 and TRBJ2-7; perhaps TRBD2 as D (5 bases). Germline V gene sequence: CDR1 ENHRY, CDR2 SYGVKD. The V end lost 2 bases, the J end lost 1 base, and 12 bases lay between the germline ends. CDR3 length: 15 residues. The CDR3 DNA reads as TGTGCCATCAGTGAGGCCACGGGGATATCCTACGAGCAGTACTTC. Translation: CAISEATGISYEQYF.

In DNA, the CDR3 is TGCGCCAGCAGTGAACAGGGGGGGCCAGCCGGGGAGCTGTTTTTT. Translated, it gives CASSEQGGPAGELFF. V usage is TRBV10-1 and J usage is TRBJ2-2; D possibly corresponds to TRBD1 (8 bases). The CDR3 sequence is 15 residues long. Trimming shortened V by 3 bases and J by 6 bases, and 14 bases separated the two germline ends. Per germline, CDR1 WNHNN and CDR2 SYGVQD (reference sequence).

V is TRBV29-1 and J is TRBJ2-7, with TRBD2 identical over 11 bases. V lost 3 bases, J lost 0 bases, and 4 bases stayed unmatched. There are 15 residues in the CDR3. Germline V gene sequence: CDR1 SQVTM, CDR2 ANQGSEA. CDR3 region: CSVEGLAAGSYEQYF. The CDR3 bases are TGCAGCGTTGAGGGACTAGCGGCCGGCTCCTACGAGCAGTACTTC.

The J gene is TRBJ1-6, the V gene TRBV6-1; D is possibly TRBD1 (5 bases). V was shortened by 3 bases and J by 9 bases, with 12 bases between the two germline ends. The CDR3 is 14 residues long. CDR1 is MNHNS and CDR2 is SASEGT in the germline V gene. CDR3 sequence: CASSEAEGISPLHF. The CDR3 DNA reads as TGTGCCAGCAGTGAGGCGGAGGGGATTTCACCCCTCCACTTT.

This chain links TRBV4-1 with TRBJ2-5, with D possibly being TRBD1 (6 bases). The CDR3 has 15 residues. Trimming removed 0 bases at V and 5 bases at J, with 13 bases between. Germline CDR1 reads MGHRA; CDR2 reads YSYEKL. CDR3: CASSQDLGQGETQYF. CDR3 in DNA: TGCGCCAGCAGCCAAGATCTAGGGCAGGGGGAGACCCAGTACTTC.

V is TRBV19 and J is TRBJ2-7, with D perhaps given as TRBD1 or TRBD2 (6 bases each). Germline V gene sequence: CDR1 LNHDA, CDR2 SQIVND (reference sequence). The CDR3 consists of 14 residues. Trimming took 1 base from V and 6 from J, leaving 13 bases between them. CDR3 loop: CASSIVGGRGEQYF. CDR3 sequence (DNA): TGTGCCAGTAGTATAGTTGGGGGGCGCGGCGAGCAGTACTTC.